The rows below give T cell receptor beta chains drawn from one sample of a study of blood T cells in healthy people across ages. TCRdb analysed the 5' RACE reads with MiXCR anew, one entry per CDR3 protein. The data show about 1.7 million distinct CDR3 sequences, 25% to 30% seen once. The sequencing input was blood. The receptors shown here come from a woman aged 30 to 39 in good health. CDR3s include the opening cysteine and the closing phenylalanine or tryptophan. The order of the fields is D gene, clone size, J gene, V gene, CDR3 DNA, CDR3 protein. The D gene is left open where the match is weak. Size is omitted from some rows. Given values are once, few, many or a class for expanded clones.

>TRBD1|few|TRBJ2-4|TRBV30
TGCGCCTGGAGGAGGCAGGGGGCAGGTGAGCAGTACTTC
CAWRRQGAGEQYF
>NA|NA|TRBJ2-3|TRBV12-3/TRBV12-4
TGTGCCAGCAGTTTTAACGGGGTCAGCACAGATACGCAGTATTTT
CASSFNGVSTDTQYF
>NA|few|TRBJ2-1|TRBV12-3/TRBV12-4
TGTGCCAGCACCGTCGAGCAGGCGAATGAGCAGTTCTTC
CASTVEQANEQFF
>NA|many|TRBJ1-2|TRBV7-2
TGTGCCAGCAGCCCCCAGACAGGCGTGGGTTTTGGCTACACCTTC
CASSPQTGVGFGYTF
>NA|many|TRBJ1-2|TRBV28
TGTGCCACCCACATGGGGAGGGTTAGTGGCTACACCTTC
CATHMGRVSGYTF
>NA|few|TRBJ2-3|TRBV4-1
TGCGCCAGCAGCCGAGCTAGCGATCGCACAGATACGCAGTATTTT
CASSRASDRTDTQYF
>NA|many|TRBJ1-2|TRBV12-3/TRBV12-4
TGTGCCAGCAGTGGGGACCGAATGGGCCATTACTATGGCTACACCTTC
CASSGDRMGHYYGYTF
>NA|NA|TRBJ1-1|TRBV12-3/TRBV12-4
TGTGCCAGCAGTTTACATGGGACGAACACTGAAGCTTTCTTT
CASSLHGTNTEAFF
>TRBD1|NA|TRBJ2-2|TRBV24-1
TGTGCCACCAGTGATTCCGGGACAGGGACCGGGGAGCTGTTTTTT
CATSDSGTGTGELFF
>TRBD2|NA|TRBJ2-3|TRBV5-6
TGTGCCAGCAGCTTTGGCCCTAGCGGGGGCACAGATACGCAGTATTTT
CASSFGPSGGTDTQYF
>NA|NA|TRBJ1-1|TRBV7-9
TGTGCCAGCAGCTTGGTGTCAGCAACTTACATGAACACTGAAGCTTTCTTT
CASSLVSATYMNTEAFF
>TRBD1|NA|TRBJ2-1|TRBV29-1
TGTAGTGTTGAAGGAAGGACAGGTCGACGACACTTCTCCTACAGTGAGCAGTTCTTC
CSVEGRTGRRHFSYSEQFF
>NA|NA|TRBJ1-2|TRBV3-1
TGTGCCAGCAGCCGCCTCGGGGGCAGTAGTAGCTATGGCTACACCTTC
CASSRLGGSSSYGYTF
>NA|few|TRBJ1-2|TRBV12-3/TRBV12-4
TGTGCCAGCATTAACCGGGACGCGGGGGGCTACACCTTC
CASINRDAGGYTF
>TRBD1|NA|TRBJ1-5|TRBV3-1
TGTGCCAGCAGCCCATCCGGGACAGGGGGGCATCAGCCCCAGCATTTT
CASSPSGTGGHQPQHF
>NA|NA|TRBJ2-1|TRBV7-9
TGTGCCAGCAGCTTATCGCGGCTCCCCGGGAATGAGCAGTTCTTC
CASSLSRLPGNEQFF
>NA|NA|TRBJ1-2|TRBV20-1
TGCAGTGTTAGACGACAGACCATCTATGGCTACACCTTC
CSVRRQTIYGYTF
>TRBD2|NA|TRBJ2-1|TRBV7-2
TGTGCCAGCAGCTTAAGTAGCGGGGGGCCTAATGAGCAGTTCTTC
CASSLSSGGPNEQFF
>NA|NA|TRBJ1-5|TRBV7-9
TGTGCCAGCAGCCCTGGGCGGGCAGGGCCCCAGCATTTT
CASSPGRAGPQHF
>NA|NA|TRBJ2-7|TRBV28
TGTGCCAGCATGCGTGGGGGCGGCTACGAGCAGTACTTC
CASMRGGGYEQYF
>NA|few|TRBJ1-6|TRBV25-1
TGTGCCAGCAGTGGGGCAGGTTGGGGCTCACCCCTCCACTTT
CASSGAGWGSPLHF
>TRBD1|NA|TRBJ2-1|TRBV14
TGTGCCAGCAGCGCGACAGGGGGGCTAATCTACAATGAGCAGTTCTTC
CASSATGGLIYNEQFF
>NA|NA|TRBJ2-3|TRBV12-3/TRBV12-4
TGTGCCAGCAGACAGGACTACACAGATACGCAGTATTTT
CASRQDYTDTQYF
>TRBD1|NA|TRBJ2-7|TRBV28
TGTGCCAGCAGTTTAAGGGGAGCAGGGGGTATATACGAGCAGTACTTC
CASSLRGAGGIYEQYF
>TRBD1|NA|TRBJ2-7|TRBV27
TGTGCCAGCAGTCAACAGGGGGCGAACTACGAGCAGTACTTC
CASSQQGANYEQYF
>TRBD2|many|TRBJ2-7|TRBV5-1
TGCGCCAGCAGCTTGGGTAGCGGGAGTCTCGAGCAGTACTTC
CASSLGSGSLEQYF
>NA|few|TRBJ2-3|TRBV6-1
TGTGCCACTAAGCGTGGGGGCGGCACAGATACGCAGTATTTT
CATKRGGGTDTQYF
>NA|many|TRBJ2-5|TRBV20-1
TGCAGTGCTAGAGAGGCCAGGGGCCAAGAGACCCAGTACTTC
CSAREARGQETQYF
>TRBD1|few|TRBJ2-7|TRBV7-9
TGTGCCAGCAGCCCTCCTACACAGGGGCGCTACGAGCAGTACTTC
CASSPPTQGRYEQYF
>TRBD2|few|TRBJ2-3|TRBV9
TGTGCCTGCAGCCCCCTAGCGGGCAGCACAGATACGCAGTATTTT
CACSPLAGSTDTQYF
>TRBD1|few|TRBJ1-2|TRBV29-1
TGCAGCGCCTCGGACAGGGGCTTATTGGGCTACACCTTC
CSASDRGLLGYTF
>NA|few|TRBJ2-6|TRBV12-5
TGTGCTAGTGGTTTGGTAGGAGGGGCAGCTGGGGCCAACGTCCTGACTTTC
CASGLVGGAAGANVLTF
>NA|few|TRBJ2-5|TRBV24-1
TGTGCCACCAGTGATCCGGACAGCCCCAACTTAGAGACCCAGTACTTC
CATSDPDSPNLETQYF
>TRBD2|NA|TRBJ2-6|TRBV4-1
TGCGCCAGCAGCCAAACAAAGTTAGCTAGCGGGCCCAGCTCTGGGGCCAACGTCCTGACTTTC
CASSQTKLASGPSSGANVLTF
>NA|NA|TRBJ2-5|TRBV4-1
TGCGCCAGCAGCCCGAGAGGCCCAGAGCGAGAGACCCAGTACTTC
CASSPRGPERETQYF
>NA|NA|TRBJ2-3|TRBV12-3/TRBV12-4
TGTGCCAGCAGTCGAACATCTACCGGGACGGACAAAATCCAGTATTTT
CASSRTSTGTDKIQYF
>TRBD2|few|TRBJ2-1|TRBV12-3/TRBV12-4
TGTGCCAGCAGGCTAGCGGGAGCGAACTACAATGAGCAGTTCTTC
CASRLAGANYNEQFF
>NA|NA|TRBJ2-5|TRBV20-1
TGCAGTGCTGGGGGCCAGCACGAGACCCAGTACTTC
CSAGGQHETQYF
>NA|few|TRBJ2-5|TRBV3-1
TGTGCCAGCAGCCGGCGGGGATCTACGGAGACCCAGTACTTC
CASSRRGSTETQYF
>NA|few|TRBJ1-2|TRBV6-1
TGTGCCAGCAGTGAAGCGCGGTACCATGGCTACACCTTC
CASSEARYHGYTF
>TRBD2|NA|TRBJ2-1|TRBV27
TGTGCCAGCAGTTTGGGTAGCGGGAGGGGGTTCCACAATGAGCAGTTCTTC
CASSLGSGRGFHNEQFF
>NA|NA|TRBJ1-5|TRBV30
TGTGCCTGGAGTTCGGCACAAGGACAGCCCCGGCATTTT
CAWSSAQGQPRHF
>TRBD2|NA|TRBJ2-2|TRBV28
TGTGCCAGCAAACCAGCGGGACTAACCGGGGAGCTGTTTTTT
CASKPAGLTGELFF
>TRBD1|NA|TRBJ1-1|TRBV18
TGTGCCAGCTCACTAACAGACAGGGGCCCTGAAGCTTTCTTT
CASSLTDRGPEAFF
>TRBD1|few|TRBJ1-4|TRBV20-1
TGCAGTGCTAGAGATCAGCGACGGGACAGGGGAAATGAAAAACTGTTTTTT
CSARDQRRDRGNEKLFF
>TRBD2|NA|TRBJ2-7|TRBV11-2
TGTGCCAGCAGCTTGCTGGCTAGCGGGAGCTACGAGCAGTACTTC
CASSLLASGSYEQYF
>TRBD1|NA|TRBJ1-1|TRBV6-5
TGTGCCAGCAGTTACTCGACGGGACAGGGTGAACCAGAAGCTTTCTTT
CASSYSTGQGEPEAFF
>TRBD2|NA|TRBJ2-7|TRBV18
TGTGCCAGCTCAAGGACTAGCGACACCTACGAGCAGTACTTC
CASSRTSDTYEQYF
>TRBD1|few|TRBJ1-2|TRBV7-2
TGTGCCAGCAGCTTAGAGTTAAAGGGGGCACCCTATGGCTACACCTTC
CASSLELKGAPYGYTF
>TRBD2|NA|TRBJ2-3|TRBV7-2
TGTGCCCGCAGCATGGGACTAGCGGGGGGCGGAGATACGCAGTATTTT
CARSMGLAGGGDTQYF
>TRBD2|NA|TRBJ2-1|TRBV29-1
TGCAGCGTTGAAGGAGGGGAGGCTAGCGGGAGGAACTCCTACAATGAGCAGTTCTTC
CSVEGGEASGRNSYNEQFF
>NA|NA|TRBJ1-2|TRBV20-1
TGCAGTGCTAGAACAAGTGAACAGGAGACCTTTAACTATGGCTACACCTTC
CSARTSEQETFNYGYTF
>NA|NA|TRBJ2-4|TRBV20-1
TGCAGTGTCAGGGGAGGGGAATCCTACAAGCAGTACTTC
CSVRGGESYKQYF
>NA|NA|TRBJ1-4|TRBV6-5
TGTGCCAGCAGTTACTTACCAGGGAGAGTAGATGAAAAACTGTTTTTT
CASSYLPGRVDEKLFF